Each of the 18 T cell receptor beta chains below was sequenced from the same sample in a study of T cell repertoires in cytomegalovirus infection. TCRdb ran MiXCR on the reads and lists one entry per CDR3 protein. This table has around 750,000 distinct CDR3 sequences, about 31% appearing once. These receptors have no identified antigens. Material: cultured CD8+ T cells from PBMCs, obtained from culture after CMV antigen stimulation. The receptors shown here come from a human donor in good health (CMV status not recorded). Some clones in this sample may be carry-over from other donors' samples.

This clonotype was seen more than once but under ten times. The chain couples TRBV7-9 to TRBJ2-1, with unresolved D. The CDR3 has 15 residues. CDR1 and CDR2 from the germline V gene are SEHNR and FQNEAQ (reference sequence). Trimming removed 5 bases at V and 5 bases at J, with 16 bases between. The CDR3 DNA sequence: TGTGCCAGCAGCATCCCCGGGCCACCTGACAATGAGCAGTTCTTC. This gives the protein CASSIPGPPDNEQFF.

The chain joins TRBV20-1 to TRBJ2-1; 11 nucleotides line up with TRBD2. CDR1 DFQATT and CDR2 SNEGSKA come from the germline V gene (reference sequence). The V gene end was trimmed by 3 bases and the J gene end by 4 bases; junction bases not matched to a gene: 8. The CDR3 runs to 16 residues. DNA for the CDR3: TGCAGTGCTAGGATCCCGGCTAGCGGGGGGTACAATGAGCAGTTCTTC. Its protein product is CSARIPASGGYNEQFF.

As concerns this clonotype: The junction departs from the called germline gene at one end, perhaps through a read error. The CDR3 spells CARSFRTGNGYTF. The CDR3 DNA follows: TGTGCCAGGAGTTTTCGGACAGGGAATGGCTACACCTTC. This rearrangement joins TRBV28 to TRBJ1-2; TRBD1 matches 8 bases. The V gene's germline CDR1 is MDHEN and CDR2 SYDVKM. This CDR3 is 13 amino acids long.

This clonotype showed up just a few times. The chain joins TRBV19 to TRBJ2-5, with D perhaps TRBD2 (6 bases). CDR3 length: 13 residues. V lost 5 bases and J lost 5, with 12 bases in between. Germline loops: CDR1 LNHDA, CDR2 SQIVND (reference sequence). The CDR3 DNA reads as TGTGCCAGTAGTCCTTCAGGGAGGGAGACCCAGTACTTC. This sequence encodes CASSPSGRETQYF.

CDR3 residues: CSVQGRYGYTF. The CDR3 DNA reads as TGCAGCGTTCAGGGACGGTATGGCTACACCTTC. The chain recombines TRBV29-1 with TRBJ1-2; D is perhaps TRBD1 (5 bases). This CDR3 has 11 residues. The ends were cut back, 5 bases at V and 5 bases at J, with 9 bases in the middle. Germline-derived CDR1 and CDR2 are SQVTM and ANQGSEA.

This clonotype has just a few counts. The rearrangement links TRBV4-1 to TRBJ2-7; 13 bases align to TRBD2. There are 17 residues in the CDR3. Germline V CDR1 and CDR2: MGHRA, YSYEKL. With V trimmed by 0 bases and J by 4 bases, 6 bases remained unmatched. The CDR3 bases are TGCGCCAGCAGCCAAGAAACTAGCGGGGGGGCTCGGTACGAGCAGTACTTC. The encoded protein is CASSQETSGGARYEQYF.

The V and J genes are TRBV19 and TRBJ2-1; D possibly uses TRBD1 or TRBD2 (6 bases each). Germline CDR1 and CDR2: LNHDA and SQIVND (reference sequence). This CDR3 region has 13 residues. The V and J ends lost 1 base and 8 bases respectively, with 9 bases between them. The CDR3, as DNA: TGTGCCAGTAGTATAGGTGGGGGGCATGAGCAGTTCTTC. Protein product: CASSIGGGHEQFF.

A few counts support this clonotype. J is TRBJ1-1 and V is TRBV7-9; D is ambiguous. The CDR3 totals 12 residues. V was clipped by 4 bases and J by 3 bases, with 6 bases between them. Germline CDR1 and CDR2: SEHNR and FQNEAQ (reference sequence). The CDR3 sequence is CASSSWDTEAFF. CDR3 nucleotide sequence: TGTGCCAGCAGCTCCTGGGACACTGAAGCTTTCTTT. The entire variable domain, with the rest obtained from reference TRBV7-9 and TRBJ1-1, is as follows: DTGVSQNPRHKITKRGQNVTFRCDPISEHNRLYWYRQTLGQGPEFLTYFQNEAQLEKSRLLSDRFSAERPKGSFSTLEIQRTEQGDSAMYLCASSSWDTEAFFGQGTRLTVV.

The chain links TRBV11-2 to TRBJ2-3, with 10 nucleotides matching TRBD2. Germline CDR1 and CDR2: SGHAT and FQNNGV. Trimming removed 5 bases from V and 0 bases from J; junction bases left unmatched: 5. This CDR3 region has 16 residues. The CDR3 loop reads CASSPGLAKSTDTQYF. The CDR3 coding sequence is TGTGCCAGCAGCCCGGGACTAGCGAAAAGCACAGATACGCAGTATTTT.

This clonotype has a count of ten or more. This sequence joins TRBV7-6 and TRBJ2-3, with 10 positions matching TRBD2. CDR3 size: 15 residues. CDR1 and CDR2 from the germline V gene are SGHVS and FNYEAQ. Trimming took 5 bases from V and 5 from J; bases not matched to a gene: 7. The CDR3 protein is CASSVSGGAGDTQYF. CDR3 nucleotide sequence: TGTGCCAGCAGCGTCAGCGGGGGGGCTGGAGATACGCAGTATTTT.

The rearrangement links TRBV9 to TRBJ1-5; TRBD1 matches 7 bases. CDR1 and CDR2 from the germline V gene are SGDLS and YYNGEE. V shed 3 bases, J shed 1 base, and the junction held 4 bases outside the gene matches. CDR3 length equals 15 residues. The CDR3 bases are TGTGCCAGCAGCGCGACAGGGACGAGCAATCAGCCCCAGCATTTT. It codes for CASSATGTSNQPQHF. Full variable domain (outside the CDR3, taken from reference TRBV9 and TRBJ1-5): DSGVTQTPKHLITATGQRVTLRCSPRSGDLSVYWYQQSLDQGLQFLIQYYNGEERAKGNILERFSAQQFPDLHSELNLSSLELGDSALYFCASSATGTSNQPQHFGDGTRLSIL.

This chain joins TRBV7-8 and TRBJ2-3; unclear D gene. Germline lookup yields CDR1 SGHVS and CDR2 FQNEAQ. This CDR3 has 15 amino acids. V was cut by 5 bases and J by 1 base, with 13 bases left in between. CDR3 sequence: CASSSFARGTDTQYF. The CDR3 DNA follows: TGTGCCAGCAGCAGTTTTGCCCGAGGCACAGATACGCAGTATTTT.

DNA of the CDR3: TGTGCCAGCAGTTCCGCCAAGGCAGGAACCTCCTACGAGCAGTACTTC. It is translated as CASSSAKAGTSYEQYF. V usage is TRBV27 and J usage is TRBJ2-7; D not resolved. CDR1 and CDR2 (germline): MNHEY, SMNVEV (reference sequence). The CDR3 runs 16 residues. Trimming took 4 bases from V and 0 from J, leaving 16 bases between them.

The chain has TRBV5-4 and TRBJ2-5; 7 bases agree with TRBD1. Germline trimming cut 5 bases from V and 0 bases from J; bases unmatched to any gene: 7. The CDR3 has 15 amino acids. CDR1 and CDR2 from the germline V gene are SGHNT and YYREEE (reference sequence). As DNA, the CDR3 is TGTGCCAGCAGTCCAGGGGGAGCCAACCAAGAGACCCAGTACTTC. It is translated as CASSPGGANQETQYF.

This clonotype was recorded a few times. The chain recombines TRBV6-2 or TRBV6-3 with TRBJ1-1; D gene unclear. The V end was cut by 0 bases, the J end by 3 bases, with 8 bases between. Per the germline V gene, CDR1 is MNHEY and CDR2 is SVGEGT. The CDR3 totals 14 residues. As DNA, the CDR3 is TGTGCCAGCAGTTACTCTTGGGTGGACACTGAAGCTTTCTTT. It is translated as CASSYSWVDTEAFF.

A few counts support this clonotype. The chain combines TRBV5-5 with TRBJ1-4, with D perhaps TRBD1 (5 bases). Germline V lookup: CDR1 SGHKS, CDR2 YYEKEE (reference sequence). Trimming stripped 0 bases from V and 8 bases from J, with 11 bases between. The CDR3 length is 14 residues. The CDR3 DNA sequence: TGTGCCAGCAGCTTGGAGGGACTCGGAGAAAAACTGTTTTTT. This encodes CASSLEGLGEKLFF.

On this clonotype: This could be a read error, since a much larger clone is one nucleotide away. Without the conserved terminal phenylalanine or tryptophan, this CDR3 likely stems from a read error. The chain links TRBV7-8 to TRBJ1-6; no firm D call. V was pared by 5 bases and J by 7 bases, with 15 bases between. Germline CDR1 and CDR2: SGHVS and FQNEAQ. CDR3 size: 15 residues. CDR3 protein: CASSGGLLENSPLHL. As DNA, the CDR3 is TGTGCCAGCAGCGGAGGGTTGTTGGAAAATTCACCCCTCCACCTT.

This chain connects TRBV7-3 to TRBJ2-1; TRBD1 might be the D (5 bases). The CDR3 totals 13 residues. Trimming took 5 bases from V and 6 from J, leaving 11 bases between them. Germline V CDR1 and CDR2: SGHTA, FQGTGA. The CDR3 region is CASSPFQGNEQFF. CDR3 DNA sequence: TGTGCCAGCAGCCCCTTCCAGGGCAATGAGCAGTTCTTC.